These 30 T cell receptor beta chains originate from one sample sequenced in a study of cytomegalovirus exposure and HLA in healthy donors. With 60 Vbeta and 13 Jbeta primers, the PCR was carried out. The method was immunoSEQ multiplex PCR; TCRdb's version includes in-frame clones alone and lacks a portion of them. The sample holds 85,000 to 130,000 clones, about 80% seen once. Specimen: PBMCs. These receptors were taken from a middle-aged woman in good health and CMV-seronegative.

The V call is TRBV15, the J call TRBJ1-2; 11 positions agree with TRBD1. Per the germline V gene, CDR1 is LNHNV and CDR2 is YYDKDF (reference sequence). V dropped 4 bases and J dropped 5; count of bases not matched to a gene: 9. The CDR3 extends over 16 amino acids. The CDR3 protein is CATSKDRGPTDYGYTF. The CDR3 DNA sequence: TGTGCCACCAGCAAGGACAGGGGGCCAACGGATTATGGCTACACCTTC.

The chain links TRBV9 to TRBJ1-6; D unclear. Germline CDR1 and CDR2: SGDLS and YYNGEE. The germline V and J ends were trimmed by 2 bases and 0 bases, with 12 bases remaining between them. This CDR3 is built from 17 residues. The CDR3 nucleotides read TGTGCCAGCAGCGTCCAGGTCCAAAGCTCCTATAATTCACCCCTCCACTTT. Translation: CASSVQVQSSYNSPLHF. Looking up the rest from reference TRBV9 and TRBJ1-6 gives the full variable domain: DSGVTQTPKHLITATGQRVTLRCSPRSGDLSVYWYQQSLDQGLQFLIQYYNGEERAKGNILERFSAQQFPDLHSELNLSSLELGDSALYFCASSVQVQSSYNSPLHFGNGTRLTVT.

This clone was recorded once. The gene calls are TRBV6-5 and TRBJ1-5; 8 bases are shared with TRBD1. In germline, CDR1 is MNHEY, CDR2 SVGAGI. The trim removed 4 bases at V and 6 bases at J, leaving 8 bases unmatched. The CDR3 length is 15 residues. In DNA, the CDR3 is TGTGCCAGCAGTTTAGGACAGGGAAGAGGTCAGCCCCAGCATTTT. Its protein product is CASSLGQGRGQPQHF.

The chain has TRBV4-3 and TRBJ1-2, with TRBD1 as a possible D gene (5 bases). CDR3 length: 19 amino acids. Trimming removed 1 base from V and 7 bases from J, with 28 bases in between. Germline V lookup: CDR1 LGHNA, CDR2 YSLEER. The DNA of the CDR3 is TGCGCCAGCAGCCAAGGACTGGAGACAATGGGCAGGGTTAATCGTGGCTACACCTTC. Its translation: CASSQGLETMGRVNRGYTF.

This clone was counted between two and nine times. V gene TRBV7-8 combines with J gene TRBJ1-1; tentatively, D is TRBD1 (6 bases). The length of the CDR3 is 15 residues. The germline gives CDR1 SGHVS, CDR2 FQNEAQ. The V gene lost 0 bases and the J gene lost 7 bases, with 15 bases spanning the gap. The CDR3: CASSLATGGLGEAFF. The DNA of the CDR3 is TGTGCCAGCAGCTTAGCCACCGGGGGGCTGGGTGAAGCTTTCTTT.

The CDR3 coding sequence is TGTGCCAGCAGAAAGGACAGGAAGCAGTTCTTC. It codes for CASRKDRKQFF. V usage is TRBV28 and J usage is TRBJ2-1; 7 bases are shared with TRBD1. CDR3 length: 11 residues. Trimming cost V 6 bases and J 11 bases; bases outside gene matches: 4. Looked up from germline, CDR1 is MDHEN and CDR2 is SYDVKM.

This chain uses TRBV29-1 with TRBJ1-4, with a tentative D call TRBD1 (6 bases). The V gene lost 7 bases and the J gene lost 5 bases, with 17 bases spanning the gap. From germline, CDR1 is SQVTM and CDR2 ANQGSEA. The CDR3 extends over 14 amino acids. CDR3 bases: TGCAGCGCAGGGGACGGGACACCGAATGAAAAACTGTTTTTT. Translated, it gives CSAGDGTPNEKLFF.

The rearrangement joins TRBV19 to TRBJ2-7, with 11 bases fitting TRBD2. Trimming cost V 3 bases and J 5 bases; bases outside gene matches: 6. The CDR3 totals 15 residues. Germline CDR1 is LNHDA and CDR2 is SQIVND (reference sequence). CDR3 in DNA: TGTGCCAGTAGTATTCTAGCGGGAGGCCGCCACGAGCAGTACTTC. This translates into CASSILAGGRHEQYF.

The sample holds one count of this clone. The rearrangement uses TRBV7-9 and TRBJ2-2; TRBD1 is a possible D gene (6 bases). The CDR3 is 15 residues long. The germline V gene has CDR1 SEHNR and CDR2 FQNEAQ (reference sequence). Between the trimmed V and J ends, which lost 5 bases and 7 bases, there was a span of 17 bases. The DNA of the CDR3 is TGTGCCAGCAGCCCCCGACAGGCCCCCGTCGGGGAGCTGTTTTTT. Encoded protein: CASSPRQAPVGELFF.

This clone was observed a few times. The rearrangement joins TRBV28 to TRBJ1-6; D possibly corresponds to TRBD1 (6 bases). The CDR3 covers 18 residues. V lost 8 bases and J lost 9, with 29 bases in between. Germline-derived CDR1 and CDR2 are MDHEN and SYDVKM. CDR3 coding DNA: TGTGCCAGCGGGACTACAGGGTACAAGTCCGAGAGAGGTTCACCCCTCCACTTT. The encoded protein is CASGTTGYKSERGSPLHF.

The chain employs TRBV27 and TRBJ2-2; 9 bases are a match to TRBD1. The CDR3 sequence is 16 residues long. Germline V gives CDR1 MNHEY, CDR2 SMNVEV (reference sequence). V shed 4 bases, J shed 1 base, and the junction held 4 bases outside the gene matches. CDR3 sequence reads: CASSSSGQGNTGELFF. Written as DNA, the CDR3 is TGTGCCAGCAGTTCCTCGGGACAGGGGAACACCGGGGAGCTGTTTTTT.

A remark on this clone: One end of the junction is discordant with germline, which a read error may explain. This chain joins TRBV7-7 and TRBJ2-1; 8 bases line up with TRBD2. The CDR3 runs to 15 residues. The germline V gene has CDR1 SSHAT and CDR2 FNYEAQ (reference sequence). CDR3 nucleotide sequence: TGTGCTAGCAGCCCCAATAGCGGGAATTACAATGAGCAGTTCTTC. As protein: CASSPNSGNYNEQFF.

The rearrangement links TRBV4-1 to TRBJ2-7; D perhaps matches TRBD1 (6 bases). Trimming removed 1 base at V and 0 bases at J, with 13 bases between. Germline V gene lookup returns CDR1 MGHRA and CDR2 YSYEKL. This CDR3 comprises 16 residues. This CDR3 is CASSQGRWTDSYEQYF. DNA for the CDR3: TGCGCCAGCAGCCAAGGGCGGTGGACAGACTCCTACGAGCAGTACTTC.

This clone came up once. The V call is TRBV27, the J call TRBJ2-3, with D possibly TRBD2 on 5 matching bases. The CDR3 loop spans 13 amino acids. With 4 bases removed from V and 6 bases from J, the gap between germline ends came to 11 bases. The germline V gene encodes CDR1 MNHEY and CDR2 SMNVEV (reference sequence). The CDR3 sequence: CASSSEAWDTQYF. As DNA, the CDR3 is TGTGCCAGCAGTTCGGAGGCCTGGGATACGCAGTATTTT.

The chain uses TRBV19 and TRBJ2-2; D unresolved. This CDR3 comprises 11 residues. Germline V gene data show CDR1 as LNHDA and CDR2 as SQIVND (reference sequence). The V gene lost 3 bases and the J gene lost 8 bases, with 4 bases spanning the gap. The CDR3 is CASSMSGELFF. Written as DNA, the CDR3 is TGTGCCAGTAGTATGAGTGGGGAGCTGTTTTTT.

The chain has TRBV5-6 and TRBJ2-7; D is possibly TRBD2 (5 bases). CDR1 and CDR2 (germline): SGHDT, YYEEEE. The V gene lost 4 bases and the J gene lost 3 bases, with 11 bases spanning the gap. The CDR3 contains 13 residues. The CDR3 protein is CASSNTGIYEQYF. CDR3 nucleotide sequence: TGTGCCAGCAGCAATACGGGAATCTACGAGCAGTACTTC.

The chain carries TRBV7-2 and TRBJ2-1; D is undetermined. The V end was cut by 2 bases, the J end by 6 bases, with 5 bases between. CDR1 SGHTA and CDR2 FQGNSA come from the germline V gene. The CDR3 covers 12 residues. This chain's CDR3 is CASSLRGNEQFF. CDR3 nucleotide sequence: TGTGCCAGCAGCTTACGAGGCAATGAGCAGTTCTTC.

The chain has TRBV28 and TRBJ1-5, with D possibly TRBD1 on 5 matching bases. This CDR3 is built from 14 residues. In germline, CDR1 is MDHEN, CDR2 SYDVKM. V dropped 6 bases and J dropped 3 bases, with 12 bases sitting between them. CDR3: CASSHGTINQPQHF. The CDR3 region has the DNA TGTGCCAGCAGCCATGGGACTATCAATCAGCCCCAGCATTTT. Looking up the rest from reference TRBV28 and TRBJ1-5 gives the full variable domain: DVKVTQSSRYLVKRTGEKVFLECVQDMDHENMFWYRQDPGLGLRLIYFSYDVKMKEKGDIPEGYSVSREKKERFSLILESASTNQTSMYLCASSHGTINQPQHFGDGTRLSIL.

Here the CDR3 DNA reads TGTGCCAGCAGCTTACAGGCGGGAGGGGAGCTGTTTTTT. Amino acids: CASSLQAGGELFF. The chain links TRBV7-2 to TRBJ2-2, with D maybe TRBD2 (6 bases). Germline CDR1 SGHTA, CDR2 FQGNSA. This CDR3 spans 13 amino acids. V lost 2 bases to trimming and J lost 8 bases, with 9 bases between them.

In regard to this clone: This CDR3 is also generated by other DNA sequences in the sample. The gene calls are TRBV28 and TRBJ1-4; 8 bases fit TRBD1. V lost 2 bases to trimming and J lost 7 bases; unmatched junction nucleotides: 6. This CDR3 is 15 amino acids long. Germline V gives CDR1 MDHEN, CDR2 SYDVKM. CDR3 sequence: CASSLGGQGSEKLFF. CDR3 DNA: TGTGCCAGCAGTTTAGGAGGACAGGGTAGTGAAAAACTGTTTTTT.

This clone was seen once. The genes are TRBV7-3 and TRBJ1-1, with D possibly being TRBD1 (5 bases). Trimming left V 8 bases short and J 5 bases short, with 15 bases between. The CDR3 runs 13 residues. In germline, CDR1 is SGHTA, CDR2 FQGTGA. The CDR3 nucleotides read TGTGCCAGCCGGGGGGATGGCGGGACTGAAGCTTTCTTT. It is translated as CASRGDGGTEAFF. The full variable domain, with the rest looked up from reference TRBV7-3 and TRBJ1-1, is GAGVSQTPSNKVTEKGKYVELRCDPISGHTALYWYRQSLGQGPEFLIYFQGTGAADDSGLPNDRFFAVRPEGSVSTLKIQRTERGDSAVYLCASRGDGGTEAFFGQGTRLTVV.

The V and J genes are TRBV11-2 and TRBJ2-1; weak D call: TRBD2 (5 bases). Germline values: CDR1 SGHAT, CDR2 FQNNGV. V lost 7 bases and J lost 0, with 13 bases in between. CDR3 length: 15 amino acids. This CDR3 is CASTSGSSSYNEQFF. The CDR3 nucleotides read TGTGCCAGCACCAGCGGTTCCAGCTCCTACAATGAGCAGTTCTTC. Together with reference TRBV11-2 and TRBJ2-1, the CDR3 gives the full variable domain: EAGVAQSPRYKIIEKRQSVAFWCNPISGHATLYWYQQILGQGPKLLIQFQNNGVVDDSQLPKDRFSAERLKGVDSTLKIQPAKLEDSAVYLCASTSGSSSYNEQFFGPGTRLTVL.

A remark on this clone: A read error may account for a junction end that differs from germline. The rearrangement links TRBV7-9 to TRBJ1-1; D gene unclear. CDR1 and CDR2 (germline): SEHNR, FQNEAQ (reference sequence). The CDR3 has 12 amino acids. CDR3 DNA: TGTTCCAGCAGCTTAGCCGTGACTGAAGCTTTCTTT. Translating it yields CSSSLAVTEAFF.

The chain combines TRBV5-1 with TRBJ1-4, with D unresolved. Trimming cost V 0 bases and J 8 bases, with 11 bases left between them. The CDR3 totals 14 residues. The germline V gene has CDR1 SGHRS and CDR2 YFSETQ. The CDR3 DNA reads TGCGCCAGCAGCTTGGCGGGTATAGAAGAAAAACTGTTTTTT. Encoded protein: CASSLAGIEEKLFF.

V gene TRBV7-2 combines with J gene TRBJ2-7; D possibly corresponds to TRBD2 (6 bases). The V gene's germline CDR1 is SGHTA and CDR2 FQGNSA. The CDR3 covers 15 residues. The V and J ends lost 8 bases and 5 bases respectively, with 22 bases between them. The CDR3 spells CASGGKGLFGHEQYF. The DNA for the CDR3 is TGTGCCAGCGGGGGGAAGGGTCTCTTCGGTCACGAGCAGTACTTC.

The J gene is TRBJ2-6, the V gene TRBV29-1, with 10 bases identical to TRBD1. Germline CDR1 is SQVTM and CDR2 is ANQGSEA. The CDR3 is 16 amino acids. Trimming cost V 6 bases and J 0 bases; bases outside gene matches: 5. CDR3: CSVRTGGVSGANVLTF. CDR3 nucleotides: TGCAGCGTCCGGACAGGGGGAGTCTCTGGGGCCAACGTCCTGACTTTC.

The chain uses TRBV27 and TRBJ2-3, with a weak D call TRBD1 (6 bases). Trimming removed 9 bases at V and 2 bases at J, with 15 bases between. The CDR3 is made up of 14 amino acids. CDR1 is MNHEY and CDR2 is SMNVEV in the germline V gene (reference sequence). This chain's CDR3 is CASTAGGPTDTQYF. In DNA, the CDR3 is TGTGCCAGTACCGCTGGGGGCCCCACAGATACGCAGTATTTT.

V is TRBV14 and J is TRBJ1-3, with D perhaps matching TRBD1 (5 bases). Germline CDR1 and CDR2: SGHDN and FVKESK. The CDR3 consists of 16 residues. Trimming removed 4 bases at V and 5 bases at J, with 18 bases between. In DNA, the CDR3 is TGTGCCAGCAGCCTTACTCCGGGACTGGATCGAAACACCATATATTTT. This encodes CASSLTPGLDRNTIYF. Combining the CDR3 with reference TRBV14 and TRBJ1-3 gives the whole variable domain EAGVTQFPSHSVIEKGQTVTLRCDPISGHDNLYWYRRVMGKEIKFLLHFVKESKQDESGMPNNRFLAERTGGTYSTLKVQPAELEDSGVYFCASSLTPGLDRNTIYFGEGSWLTVV.

This rearrangement joins TRBV18 to TRBJ2-5, with D perhaps TRBD1 (6 bases). Germline V gives CDR1 KGHSH, CDR2 LQKENI. The CDR3 runs 14 residues. The germline V and J ends were trimmed by 3 bases and 5 bases, with 13 bases remaining between them. As DNA, the CDR3 is TGTGCCAGCTCACCTTGGACAGATATCGAGACCCAGTACTTC. Residues: CASSPWTDIETQYF.

This clone was detected a few times. J is TRBJ2-3 and V is TRBV2; a possible D gene is TRBD2 (6 bases). V lost 4 bases and J 11 bases, leaving 16 bases between the germline ends. CDR1 SNHLY and CDR2 FYNNEI come from the germline V gene. The CDR3 spans 13 residues. The DNA for the CDR3 is TGTGCCAGCAGTGGAGGAATCGGGAGCGTGCAGTATTTT. Protein product: CASSGGIGSVQYF.